One sample yielded the 15 T cell receptor beta chains listed below, sequenced in a study of blood T cell repertoires in COVID-19. Using immunoSEQ multiplex PCR, the repertoire was profiled, and TCRdb retains in-frame clones only, with some absent. The sample yields 400,000 to 500,000 clones, 86% seen once. The source material was peripheral blood. These receptors all stem from a woman aged 25 to 39 with active or convalescent COVID-19.

The chain links TRBV3-1 (or the pseudogene TRBV3-2) to TRBJ1-1, with 7 bases identical to TRBD1. The CDR3 extends over 14 amino acids. Trimming cost V 0 bases and J 8 bases; bases outside gene matches: 6. The germline V gene encodes CDR1 LGHDT and CDR2 YNNKEL (reference sequence). CDR3: CASSQEGQSREAFF. CDR3 nucleotide sequence: TGTGCCAGCAGCCAAGAGGGACAGTCTAGAGAAGCTTTCTTT.

This chain uses TRBV3-1 (or the pseudogene TRBV3-2) with TRBJ1-2; 7 bases align to TRBD1. The ends lost 2 bases at V and 4 bases at J; junction bases unmatched: 10. CDR3 size: 16 residues. Germline V gives CDR1 LGHDT, CDR2 YNNKEL (reference sequence). CDR3 DNA: TGTGCCAGCAGCCAATCGGGACAGATACCCCGCTATGGCTACACCTTC. It yields the protein CASSQSGQIPRYGYTF.

This clone appeared a few times. This chain uses TRBV2 with TRBJ1-1; D uncertain. The V end lost 1 base, the J end lost 5 bases, and 8 bases lay between the germline ends. The CDR3 consists of 13 residues. Per germline, CDR1 SNHLY and CDR2 FYNNEI. The CDR3 DNA follows: TGTGCCAGCAGTGAAGGTGGAGAAACTGAAGCTTTCTTT. Amino acids: CASSEGGETEAFF.

This clone was observed a single time. Compared with germline, one end of the junction differs, possibly owing to a read error. CDR3 sequence: CASSEPTLGF. Here the CDR3 DNA reads TGTGCCAGCAGTGAACCAACACTAGGCTTC. This chain joins TRBV6-1 and TRBJ1-2; D not certain. The CDR3 is 10 amino acids. Germline CDR1 is MNHNS and CDR2 is SASEGT.

The chain employs TRBV2 and TRBJ2-3; 8 nucleotides agree with TRBD1. Looked up from germline, CDR1 is SNHLY and CDR2 is FYNNEI. V gave up 8 bases and J gave up 1 base; unmatched junction bases: 5. The CDR3 is 14 residues long. Here the CDR3 reads CASQQQGGTDTQYF. CDR3 bases: TGTGCCAGCCAGCAACAGGGGGGCACAGATACGCAGTATTTT. Combining the CDR3 with reference TRBV2 and TRBJ2-3 gives the whole variable domain EPEVTQTPSHQVTQMGQEVILRCVPISNHLYFYWYRQILGQKVEFLVSFYNNEISEKSEIFDDQFSVERPDGSNFTLKIRSTKLEDSAMYFCASQQQGGTDTQYFGPGTRLTVL.

CDR3 protein: CASSDGLRDEKLFF. CDR3 bases: TGCGCCAGCAGTGACGGCCTCAGGGATGAAAAACTGTTTTTT. The rearrangement links TRBV10-1 to TRBJ1-4; maybe TRBD1 (5 bases). The CDR3 extends over 14 amino acids. The ends were cut back, 3 bases at V and 6 bases at J, with 11 bases in the middle. Germline values: CDR1 WNHNN, CDR2 SYGVQD (reference sequence).

The V gene is TRBV30, the J gene TRBJ1-5; 12 bases map to TRBD1. The V segment lost 3 bases and the J segment 0 bases; nucleotides outside the gene matches: 12. This CDR3 contains 19 residues. The germline gives CDR1 GTSNPN, CDR2 SVGIG (reference sequence). The CDR3 region is CAWSRPGQGAPNSNQPQHF. CDR3 sequence (DNA): TGTGCCTGGAGCCGACCGGGACAGGGGGCACCTAATAGCAATCAGCCCCAGCATTTT.

This clone occurred once. The V call is TRBV11-2, the J call TRBJ1-2, with D possibly matching TRBD1 (6 bases). This CDR3 is built from 15 residues. V was cut by 1 base and J by 0 bases, with 9 bases left in between. In germline, CDR1 is SGHAT, CDR2 FQNNGV. The CDR3 DNA follows: TGTGCCAGCAGCTTAGTAGGGGGAGCTAACTATGGCTACACCTTC. The encoded protein is CASSLVGGANYGYTF.

CDR3 bases: TGTGCCATCAGTGAAGACAGAAACTATGGCTACACCTTC. Translating gives CAISEDRNYGYTF. This chain links TRBV10-3 with TRBJ1-2; D might be TRBD1 (5 bases). The germline V gene encodes CDR1 ENHRY and CDR2 SYGVKD. Trimming took off 3 bases at V and 2 bases at J, with 7 bases between the two ends. This CDR3 contains 13 residues.

The CDR3 loop reads CASSFRQLNTEAFF. CDR3 bases: TGTGCCAGTAGTTTCAGACAGCTGAACACTGAAGCTTTCTTT. The rearrangement uses TRBV19 and TRBJ1-1; weak D call: TRBD1 (5 bases). The V and J ends lost 5 bases and 0 bases respectively, with 10 bases between them. CDR1 LNHDA and CDR2 SQIVND come from the germline V gene (reference sequence). The CDR3 sequence is 14 residues long.

The chain joins TRBV5-1 to TRBJ2-3; 10 positions agree with TRBD2. Trimming at V came to 5 bases and at J to 5 bases, leaving 8 bases not matched to a gene. In germline, CDR1 is SGHRS, CDR2 YFSETQ. This CDR3 has 15 amino acids. CDR3 DNA: TGCGCCAGCAGTAAAGCGGGGGGGATAGGAGATACGCAGTATTTT. Amino acid sequence: CASSKAGGIGDTQYF. The full variable domain, with the rest looked up from reference TRBV5-1 and TRBJ2-3, is KAGVTQTPRYLIKTRGQQVTLSCSPISGHRSVSWYQQTPGQGLQFLFEYFSETQRNKGNFPGRFSGRQFSNSRSEMNVSTLELGDSALYLCASSKAGGIGDTQYFGPGTRLTVL.

The chain employs TRBV3-1 (or the pseudogene TRBV3-2) and TRBJ1-4; 7 bases are shared with TRBD1. The trim removed 2 bases at V and 0 bases at J, leaving 6 bases unmatched. The CDR3 loop spans 17 amino acids. Germline lookup yields CDR1 LGHDT and CDR2 YNNKEL (reference sequence). CDR3: CASSQRWTGSTNEKLFF. DNA of the CDR3: TGTGCCAGCAGCCAACGATGGACAGGTTCAACTAATGAAAAACTGTTTTTT.

The V call is TRBV10-1, the J call TRBJ2-5; D perhaps matches TRBD2 (6 bases). This CDR3 is built from 13 residues. Trimming left V 6 bases short and J 0 bases short, with 8 bases between. Germline CDR1 and CDR2: WNHNN and SYGVQD (reference sequence). CDR3 region: CASSSGDQETQYF. As DNA, the CDR3 is TGCGCCAGCAGCTCGGGGGACCAAGAGACCCAGTACTTC.

The chain recombines TRBV5-1 with TRBJ2-5; D is perhaps TRBD2 (6 bases). V shed 0 bases and J shed 5 bases, with 11 bases lying between them. Looked up from germline, CDR1 is SGHRS and CDR2 is YFSETQ. The CDR3 sequence is 14 residues long. The chain's CDR3 is CASSLAPEGETQYF. The CDR3 region has the DNA TGCGCCAGCAGCTTGGCCCCGGAGGGGGAGACCCAGTACTTC.

V and J are TRBV6-1 and TRBJ1-3; no definite D call. V dropped 1 base and J dropped 4 bases, with 14 bases sitting between them. The germline V gene has CDR1 MNHNS and CDR2 SASEGT. The length of the CDR3 is 16 residues. CDR3 sequence (DNA): TGTGCCAGCAGTGAAGAAGCGGGCAGAGAAGGAAACACCATATATTTT. Amino acids: CASSEEAGREGNTIYF.